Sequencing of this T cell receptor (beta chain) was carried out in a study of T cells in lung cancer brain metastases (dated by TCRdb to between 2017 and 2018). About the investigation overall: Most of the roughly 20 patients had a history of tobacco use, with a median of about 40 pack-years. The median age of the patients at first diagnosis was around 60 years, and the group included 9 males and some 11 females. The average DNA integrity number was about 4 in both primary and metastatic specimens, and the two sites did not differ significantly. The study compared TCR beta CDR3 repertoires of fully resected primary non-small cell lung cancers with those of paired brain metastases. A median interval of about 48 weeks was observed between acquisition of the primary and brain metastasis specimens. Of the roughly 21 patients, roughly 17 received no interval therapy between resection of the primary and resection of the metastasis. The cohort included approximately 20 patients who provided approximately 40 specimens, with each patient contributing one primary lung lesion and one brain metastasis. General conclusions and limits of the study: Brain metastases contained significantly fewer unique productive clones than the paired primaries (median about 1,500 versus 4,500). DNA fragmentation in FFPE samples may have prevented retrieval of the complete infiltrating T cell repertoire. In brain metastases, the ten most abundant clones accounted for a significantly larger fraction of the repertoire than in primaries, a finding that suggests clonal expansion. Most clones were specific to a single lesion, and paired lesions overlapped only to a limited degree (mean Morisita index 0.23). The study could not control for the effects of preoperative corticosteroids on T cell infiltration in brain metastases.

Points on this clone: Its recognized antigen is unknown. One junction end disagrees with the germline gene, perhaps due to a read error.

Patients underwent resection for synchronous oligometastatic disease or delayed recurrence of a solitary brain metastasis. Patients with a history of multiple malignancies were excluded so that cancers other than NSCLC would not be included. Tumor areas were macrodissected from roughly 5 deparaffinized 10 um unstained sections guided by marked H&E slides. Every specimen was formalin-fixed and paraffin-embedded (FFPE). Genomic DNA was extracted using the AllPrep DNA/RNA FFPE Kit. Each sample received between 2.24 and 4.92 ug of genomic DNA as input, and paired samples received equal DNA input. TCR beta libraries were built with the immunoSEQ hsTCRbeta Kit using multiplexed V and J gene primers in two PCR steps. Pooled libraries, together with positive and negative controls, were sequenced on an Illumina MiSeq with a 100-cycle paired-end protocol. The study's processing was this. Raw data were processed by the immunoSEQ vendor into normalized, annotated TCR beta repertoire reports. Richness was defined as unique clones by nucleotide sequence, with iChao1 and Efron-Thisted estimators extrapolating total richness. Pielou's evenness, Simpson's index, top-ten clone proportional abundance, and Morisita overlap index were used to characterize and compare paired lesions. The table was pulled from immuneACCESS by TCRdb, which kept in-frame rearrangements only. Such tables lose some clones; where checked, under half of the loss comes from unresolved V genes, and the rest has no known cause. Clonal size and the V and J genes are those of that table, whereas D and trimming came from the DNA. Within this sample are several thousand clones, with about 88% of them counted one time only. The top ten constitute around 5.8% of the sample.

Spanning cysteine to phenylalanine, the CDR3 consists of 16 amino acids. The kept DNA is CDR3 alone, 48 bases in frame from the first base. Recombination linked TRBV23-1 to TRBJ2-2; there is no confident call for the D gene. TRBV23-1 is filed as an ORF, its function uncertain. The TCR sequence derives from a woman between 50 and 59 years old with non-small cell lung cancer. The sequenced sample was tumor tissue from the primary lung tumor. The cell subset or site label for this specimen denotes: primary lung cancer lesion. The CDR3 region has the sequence CASSRLTPCSTGELFF. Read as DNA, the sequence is TGTGCCAGCAGTCGGCTGACTCCTTGTTCCACCGGGGAGCTGTTTTTT.